Listed below are T cell receptor beta chains from one sample, sequenced in a study of blood T cell repertoires in COVID-19. Only in-frame clones appear in the TCRdb table, and some are missing; sequencing was by immunoSEQ multiplex PCR. The table has approximately 46,000 clones, approximately 85% seen once. Sequences were obtained from peripheral blood. These TCRs come from a human donor in a cohort sampled during active COVID-19. Both conserved end residues are part of each CDR3. The D gene is left open where the match is weak. Some rows have no size entry. The others give once, few or many, or a class for an expanded clone.

>TRBJ1-1|NA|once|TRBV12-3/TRBV12-4
CASSRTDAEAFF
TGTGCCAGCAGCCGGACAGACGCCGAAGCTTTCTTT
>TRBJ2-7|TRBD2|NA|TRBV9
CASTEGSGGYYEQYF
TGTGCCAGCACCGAAGGGAGCGGGGGGTACTACGAGCAGTACTTC
>TRBJ2-2|TRBD2|NA|TRBV5-1
CASSLGPASGDTGELFF
TGCGCCAGCAGCTTGGGGCCGGCTAGCGGGGACACCGGGGAGCTGTTTTTT
>TRBJ2-2|TRBD1|NA|TRBV5-1
CASSSNRGGTGELFF
TGCGCCAGCAGCTCGAACAGGGGTGGGACCGGGGAGCTGTTTTTT
>TRBJ2-3|NA|NA|TRBV13
CASSSGTDTQYF
TGTGCCAGCAGCTCGGGCACAGATACGCAGTATTTT
>TRBJ2-3|TRBD2|NA|TRBV15
CATSRVSPGLADTDTQYF
TGTGCCACCAGCAGAGTCAGCCCGGGACTAGCGGACACAGATACGCAGTATTTT
>TRBJ2-7|NA|once|TRBV30
CAWGPGGGLYEQYF
TGTGCCTGGGGCCCTGGGGGGGGGCTCTACGAGCAGTACTTC
>TRBJ2-3|TRBD2|NA|TRBV2
CASKASGGSDTQYF
TGTGCCAGCAAAGCTAGCGGGGGGTCCGATACGCAGTATTTT
>TRBJ2-7|NA|few|TRBV14
CARAEGPSYEQYF
TGTGCCAGAGCGGAGGGCCCTTCCTACGAGCAGTACTTC
>TRBJ1-1|NA|NA|TRBV5-1
CASSLQPGNTEAFF
TGCGCCAGCAGCTTGCAGCCAGGGAACACTGAAGCTTTCTTT
>TRBJ1-1|NA|NA|TRBV7-9
CASSPAGRGTAFF
TGTGCCAGCAGCCCCGCGGGGCGGGGGACGGCTTTCTTT
>TRBJ2-1|TRBD1|NA|TRBV9
CASTPGQTSSYNEQFF
TGTGCCAGCACCCCGGGACAGACGAGCTCCTACAATGAGCAGTTCTTC
>TRBJ1-5|NA|few|TRBV12-3/TRBV12-4
CASSLGTNQPQHF
TGTGCCAGCAGTTTAGGGACAAATCAGCCCCAGCATTTT
>TRBJ2-2|NA|NA|TRBV7-2
CASSLRRGPFTGELFF
TGTGCCAGCAGCTTAAGGCGGGGGCCTTTCACCGGGGAGCTGTTTTTT
>TRBJ2-1|NA|NA|TRBV11-2
CASSSFKGRNEQFF
TGTGCCAGCAGCTCTTTTAAGGGGCGGAATGAGCAGTTCTTC
>TRBJ1-4|NA|medium-sized|TRBV6-1
CASSDIRFREKLFF
TGTGCCAGCAGTGATATCAGGTTTCGGGAAAAACTGTTTTTT
>TRBJ1-2|TRBD1|once|TRBV6-5
CATLGDRAYGYTF
TGTGCCACGCTGGGGGACAGGGCCTATGGCTACACCTTC
>TRBJ1-5|NA|NA|TRBV7-2
CASSLGLRGANQPQHF
TGTGCCAGCAGCTTAGGTCTCAGGGGAGCAAATCAGCCCCAGCATTTT
>TRBJ2-3|TRBD2|NA|TRBV2
CASSALAGGADTQYF
TGTGCCAGCAGCGCACTAGCGGGGGGAGCAGATACGCAGTATTTT
>TRBJ2-1|NA|NA|TRBV3-1/TRBV3-2
CASSQDPSYNEQFF
TGTGCCAGCAGCCAAGATCCCAGCTACAATGAGCAGTTCTTC
>TRBJ1-2|TRBD1|NA|TRBV7-6
CASSRGDRYGYTF
TGTGCCAGCAGCCGAGGGGACAGGTATGGCTACACCTTC
>TRBJ2-5|NA|NA|TRBV16
CASSQSGGLSPETQYF
TGTGCCAGCAGCCAATCGGGCGGGCTCTCCCCGGAGACCCAGTACTTC
>TRBJ2-5|TRBD1|NA|TRBV5-1
CASSLGTGGIETQYF
TGCGCCAGCAGCTTGGGGACAGGGGGGATAGAGACCCAGTACTTC
>TRBJ2-5|NA|once|TRBV6-1
CASSEHRTDPAQYF
TGTGCCAGCAGTGAACACAGGACGGATCCTGCCCAGTACTTC
>TRBJ1-5|NA|NA|TRBV7-2
CASSRDTRSNQPQHF
TGTGCCAGCAGCCGGGACACCCGAAGCAATCAGCCCCAGCATTTT
>TRBJ2-1|TRBD2|NA|TRBV2
CASSPGSGGVTRHEQFF
TGTGCCAGCAGCCCCGGGTCGGGGGGGGTGACCCGGCATGAGCAGTTCTTC
>TRBJ2-1|TRBD1|NA|TRBV5-1
CASSLGQGISDEQFF
TGCGCCAGCAGCTTGGGACAGGGGATTTCGGATGAGCAGTTCTTC
>TRBJ1-4|TRBD1|NA|TRBV7-3
CASSTAGGANEKLFF
TGTGCCAGCAGTACTGCAGGGGGAGCTAATGAAAAACTGTTTTTT
>TRBJ2-1|TRBD1|NA|TRBV11-2
CASSSGTGLNEQFF
TGTGCCAGCAGCTCCGGGACAGGGCTGAATGAGCAGTTCTTC
>TRBJ1-2|NA|NA|TRBV6-5
CASSDTYRGYYGYTF
TGTGCCAGCAGCGACACTTACCGGGGGTACTATGGCTACACCTTC
>TRBJ1-1|TRBD1|NA|TRBV10-3
CAISVGPGTAGGTEAFF
TGTGCCATCAGTGTCGGCCCTGGGACAGCGGGAGGCACTGAAGCTTTCTTT
>TRBJ1-6|NA|NA|TRBV3-1/TRBV3-2
CATGRNLGHSNSPLHF
TGTGCCACCGGACGAAACCTCGGACACTCTAATTCACCCCTCCACTTT
>TRBJ2-2|NA|NA|TRBV6-6
CASTDRQGGELFF
TGTGCCAGCACCGACAGGCAGGGGGGGGAGCTGTTTTTT
>TRBJ2-1|TRBD2|NA|TRBV2
CASSEGLAGRNEQFF
TGTGCCAGCAGTGAGGGGCTAGCGGGACGCAATGAGCAGTTCTTC
>TRBJ2-5|TRBD2|medium-sized|TRBV3-1/TRBV3-2
CASSPSGGRTQYF
TGTGCCAGCAGTCCCAGCGGGGGAAGGACCCAGTACTTC
>TRBJ2-5|TRBD1|NA|TRBV9
CASSASGTGGRETQYF
TGTGCCAGCAGCGCCTCCGGGACAGGGGGCAGGGAGACCCAGTACTTC
>TRBJ1-1|NA|NA|TRBV6-5
CASSSVGSGSTEAFF
TGTGCCAGCAGCTCCGTTGGATCAGGTAGTACTGAAGCTTTCTTT
>TRBJ2-1|NA|NA|TRBV19
CASSMRQGYNEQFF
TGTGCCAGTAGTATGCGGCAGGGTTACAATGAGCAGTTCTTC
>TRBJ2-7|TRBD1|NA|TRBV7-9
CASSPLWFLGTGYSYEQYF
TGTGCCAGCAGCCCTCTTTGGTTCCTAGGGACAGGCTACTCCTACGAGCAGTACTTC
>TRBJ2-3|NA|NA|TRBV24-1
CATSGGSGVDTQYF
TGTGCCACCAGTGGGGGGTCGGGGGTAGATACGCAGTATTTT
>TRBJ2-1|NA|NA|TRBV29-1
CSASHVGLNNEQFF
TGCAGCGCCTCACATGTGGGACTCAACAATGAGCAGTTCTTC
>TRBJ1-3|NA|once|TRBV6-5
CASKGLLEAGNTIYF
TGTGCCAGCAAGGGACTCCTGGAGGCTGGAAACACCATATATTTT
>TRBJ2-5|TRBD1|NA|TRBV7-6
CASSLDRGGQGGQETQYF
TGTGCCAGCAGCTTAGATCGGGGAGGACAGGGGGGACAAGAGACCCAGTACTTC
>TRBJ2-7|NA|NA|TRBV29-1
CSVEEIAGSYEQYF
TGCAGCGTTGAAGAAATCGCCGGCTCCTACGAGCAGTACTTC
>TRBJ2-1|TRBD2|NA|TRBV7-9
CASSLKGLAGGSSYNEQFF
TGTGCCAGCAGCTTAAAAGGACTAGCGGGGGGAAGCTCCTACAATGAGCAGTTCTTC
>TRBJ2-5|TRBD1|NA|TRBV6-4
CASRPTGGSETQYF
TGTGCCAGCAGGCCGACAGGGGGATCAGAGACCCAGTACTTC
>TRBJ2-2|NA|NA|TRBV7-2
CASSPRGSGELFF
TGTGCCAGCAGCCCTAGGGGGTCCGGGGAGCTGTTTTTT
>TRBJ2-3|NA|medium-sized|TRBV7-8
CASSGRFGGREDTQYF
TGTGCCAGCAGTGGACGTTTCGGGGGAAGAGAAGATACGCAGTATTTT
>TRBJ1-5|TRBD1|few|TRBV29-1
CSVATGVNQPQHF
TGCAGCGTTGCTACAGGGGTTAATCAGCCCCAGCATTTT
>TRBJ2-1|NA|few|TRBV11-2
CASSSPRGASAGSYNEQFF
TGTGCCAGCAGCTCTCCAAGGGGTGCTAGCGCAGGCTCCTACAATGAGCAGTTCTTC
>TRBJ2-2|TRBD2|NA|TRBV19
CASSPPGLAGNTGELFF
TGTGCCAGTAGTCCCCCGGGGTTAGCGGGGAACACCGGGGAGCTGTTTTTT
>TRBJ2-7|TRBD1|NA|TRBV7-3
CARGPGTVPYEQYF
TGTGCCAGGGGCCCGGGGACAGTCCCCTACGAGCAGTACTTC
>TRBJ2-7|NA|NA|TRBV3-1/TRBV3-2
CASSPVGRPPYEQYF
TGTGCCAGCAGCCCGGTGGGCAGGCCCCCCTACGAGCAGTACTTC
>TRBJ2-1|NA|NA|TRBV4-3
CASSQDMAVQFF
TGCGCCAGCAGCCAAGATATGGCGGTGCAGTTCTTC
>TRBJ1-3|TRBD1|NA|TRBV7-8
CASSYEGQAGNTIYF
TGTGCCAGCAGCTACGAGGGACAGGCCGGAAACACCATATATTTT
>TRBJ2-3|NA|NA|TRBV10-3
CAISDRVGTDTQYF
TGTGCCATCAGTGACAGGGTGGGAACAGATACGCAGTATTTT
>TRBJ1-5|TRBD1|NA|TRBV7-7
CASSFGTGGLNQPQHF
TGTGCCAGCAGCTTTGGGACAGGGGGCCTTAATCAGCCCCAGCATTTT
>TRBJ1-3|TRBD1|few|TRBV5-1
CASSPGSRGQRNTIYF
TGCGCCAGCAGCCCGGGGAGCAGGGGGCAGAGAAACACCATATATTTT
>TRBJ2-5|TRBD1|NA|TRBV5-1
CASSFSGGKETQYF
TGCGCCAGCAGCTTTTCAGGGGGCAAAGAGACCCAGTACTTC